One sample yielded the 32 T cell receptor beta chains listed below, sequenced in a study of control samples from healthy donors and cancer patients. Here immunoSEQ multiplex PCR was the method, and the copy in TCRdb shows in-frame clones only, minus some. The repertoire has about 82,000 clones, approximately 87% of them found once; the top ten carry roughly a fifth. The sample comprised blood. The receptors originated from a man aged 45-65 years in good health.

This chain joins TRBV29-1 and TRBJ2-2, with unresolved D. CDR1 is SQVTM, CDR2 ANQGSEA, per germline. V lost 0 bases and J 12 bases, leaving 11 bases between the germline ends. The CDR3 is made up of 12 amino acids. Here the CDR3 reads CSVEEDGRKLFF. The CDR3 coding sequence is TGCAGCGTTGAAGAGGATGGAAGGAAGCTGTTTTTT.

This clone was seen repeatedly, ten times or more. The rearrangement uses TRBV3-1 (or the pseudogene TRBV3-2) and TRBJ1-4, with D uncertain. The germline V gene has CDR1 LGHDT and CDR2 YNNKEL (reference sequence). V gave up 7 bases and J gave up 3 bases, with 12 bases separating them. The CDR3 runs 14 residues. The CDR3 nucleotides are TGTGCCAGCAACCGACGGGGATCTAATGAAAAACTGTTTTTT. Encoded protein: CASNRRGSNEKLFF.

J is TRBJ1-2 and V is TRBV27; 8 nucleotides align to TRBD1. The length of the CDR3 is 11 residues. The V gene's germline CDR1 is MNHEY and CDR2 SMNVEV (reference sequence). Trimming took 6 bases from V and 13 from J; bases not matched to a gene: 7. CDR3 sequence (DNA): TGTGCCAGCAGAAGGACAGGGCCCCTCACCTTC. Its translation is CASRRTGPLTF.

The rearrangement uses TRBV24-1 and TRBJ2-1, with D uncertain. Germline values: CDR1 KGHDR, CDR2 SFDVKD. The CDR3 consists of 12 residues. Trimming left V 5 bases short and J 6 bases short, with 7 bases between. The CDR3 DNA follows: TGTGCCACCAGTGTTCAGAGCAATGAGCAGTTCTTC. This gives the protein CATSVQSNEQFF.

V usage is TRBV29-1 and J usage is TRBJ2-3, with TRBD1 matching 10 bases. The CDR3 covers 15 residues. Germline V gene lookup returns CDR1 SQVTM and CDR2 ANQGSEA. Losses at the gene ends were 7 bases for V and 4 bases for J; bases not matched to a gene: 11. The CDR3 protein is CSAEISGTGADTQYF. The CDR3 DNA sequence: TGCAGCGCCGAGATTAGCGGGACAGGGGCAGATACGCAGTATTTT.

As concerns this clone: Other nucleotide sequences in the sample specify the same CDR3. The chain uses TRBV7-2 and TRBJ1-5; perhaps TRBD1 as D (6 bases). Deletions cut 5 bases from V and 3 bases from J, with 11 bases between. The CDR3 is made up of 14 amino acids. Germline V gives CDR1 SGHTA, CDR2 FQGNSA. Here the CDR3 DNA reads TGTGCCAGCAGCCTGTGGGACAACAATCAGCCCCAGCATTTT. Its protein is CASSLWDNNQPQHF. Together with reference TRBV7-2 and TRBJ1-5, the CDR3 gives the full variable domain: GAGVSQSPSNKVTEKGKDVELRCDPISGHTALYWYRQSLGQGLEFLIYFQGNSAPDKSGLPSDRFSAERTGGSVSTLTIQRTQQEDSAVYLCASSLWDNNQPQHFGDGTRLSIL.

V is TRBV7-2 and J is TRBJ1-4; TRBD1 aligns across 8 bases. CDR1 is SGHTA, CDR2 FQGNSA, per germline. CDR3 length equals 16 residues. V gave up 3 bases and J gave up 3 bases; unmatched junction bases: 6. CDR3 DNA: TGTGCCAGCAGCTTTGCAGGGGGCGCGGCTAATGAAAAACTGTTTTTT. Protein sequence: CASSFAGGAANEKLFF. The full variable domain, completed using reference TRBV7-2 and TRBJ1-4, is GAGVSQSPSNKVTEKGKDVELRCDPISGHTALYWYRQSLGQGLEFLIYFQGNSAPDKSGLPSDRFSAERTGGSVSTLTIQRTQQEDSAVYLCASSFAGGAANEKLFFGSGTQLSVL.

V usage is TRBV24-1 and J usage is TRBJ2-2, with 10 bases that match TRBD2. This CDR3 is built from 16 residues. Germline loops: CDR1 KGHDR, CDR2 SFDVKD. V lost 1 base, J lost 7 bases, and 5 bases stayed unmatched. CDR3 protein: CATSDFRTSGIGELFF. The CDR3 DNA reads TGTGCCACCAGTGATTTTCGGACTAGCGGCATCGGGGAGCTGTTTTTT.

The chain's CDR3 is CASSYFSDIERNIQYF. Here the CDR3 DNA reads TGTGCCAGCAGTTACTTTTCGGACATCGAGAGAAACATTCAGTACTTC. The rearrangement uses TRBV6-6 and TRBJ2-4; TRBD1 is a possible D gene (5 bases). Trimming took 1 base from V and 6 from J, leaving 16 bases between them. Germline V CDR1 and CDR2: MNHNY, SVGAGI (reference sequence). The CDR3 extends over 16 amino acids.

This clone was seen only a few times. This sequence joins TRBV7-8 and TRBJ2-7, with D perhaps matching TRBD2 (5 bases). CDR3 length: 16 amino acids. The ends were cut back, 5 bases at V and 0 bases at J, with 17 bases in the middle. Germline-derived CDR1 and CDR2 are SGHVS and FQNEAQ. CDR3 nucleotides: TGTGCCAGCAGCCCCGGACTCGCTGCTAGCTCCTACGAGCAGTACTTC. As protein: CASSPGLAASSYEQYF.

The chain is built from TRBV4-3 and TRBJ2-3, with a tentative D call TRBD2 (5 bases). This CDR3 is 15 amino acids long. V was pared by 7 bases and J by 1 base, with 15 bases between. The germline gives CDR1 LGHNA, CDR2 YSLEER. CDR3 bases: TGCGCCAGCAACCCCGGGAAGGAACGCACAGATACGCAGTATTTT. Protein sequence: CASNPGKERTDTQYF.

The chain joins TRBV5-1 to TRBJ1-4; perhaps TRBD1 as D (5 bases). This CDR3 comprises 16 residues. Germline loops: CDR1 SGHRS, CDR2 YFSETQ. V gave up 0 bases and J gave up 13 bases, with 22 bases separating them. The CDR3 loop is CASSLEGASVVHGLFF. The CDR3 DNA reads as TGCGCCAGCAGCTTGGAAGGGGCCTCGGTCGTTCATGGACTGTTTTTT.

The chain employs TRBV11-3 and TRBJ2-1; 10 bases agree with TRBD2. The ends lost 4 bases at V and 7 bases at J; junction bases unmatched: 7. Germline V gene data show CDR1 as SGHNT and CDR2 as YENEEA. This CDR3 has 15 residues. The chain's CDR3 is CASSSSGRAGNEQFF. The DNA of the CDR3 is TGTGCCAGCAGCTCGAGCGGGAGGGCCGGAAATGAGCAGTTCTTC.

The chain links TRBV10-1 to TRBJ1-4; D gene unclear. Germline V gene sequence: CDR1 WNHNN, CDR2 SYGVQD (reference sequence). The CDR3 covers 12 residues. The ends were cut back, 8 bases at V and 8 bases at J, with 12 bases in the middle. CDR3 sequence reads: CASVSRLEKLFF. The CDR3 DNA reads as TGCGCCAGCGTAAGTCGACTAGAAAAACTGTTTTTT.

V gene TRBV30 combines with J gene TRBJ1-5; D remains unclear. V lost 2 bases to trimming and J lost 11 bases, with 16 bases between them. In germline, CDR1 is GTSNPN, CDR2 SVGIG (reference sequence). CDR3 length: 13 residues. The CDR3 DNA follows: TGTGCCTGGAGTCAAGGACCGTTGTTGACCCAGCATTTT. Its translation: CAWSQGPLLTQHF.

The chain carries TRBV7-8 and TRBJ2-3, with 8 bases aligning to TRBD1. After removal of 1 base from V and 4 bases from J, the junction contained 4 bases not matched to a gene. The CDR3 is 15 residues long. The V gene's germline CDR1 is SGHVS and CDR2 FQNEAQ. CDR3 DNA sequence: TGTGCCAGCAGCTTAGACAGGGGGAGACCAGATACGCAGTATTTT. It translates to CASSLDRGRPDTQYF.

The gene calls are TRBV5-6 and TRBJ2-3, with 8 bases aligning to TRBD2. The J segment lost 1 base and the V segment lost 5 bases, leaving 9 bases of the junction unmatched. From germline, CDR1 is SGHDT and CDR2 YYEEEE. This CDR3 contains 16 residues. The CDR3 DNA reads TGTGCCAGCAGTACTTTCTTGCGGGGGGGCACAGATACGCAGTATTTT. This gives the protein CASSTFLRGGTDTQYF. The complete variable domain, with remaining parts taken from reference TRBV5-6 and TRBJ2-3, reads DAGVTQSPTHLIKTRGQQVTLRCSPKSGHDTVSWYQQALGQGPQFIFQYYEEEERQRGNFPDRFSGHQFPNYSSELNVNALLLGDSALYLCASSTFLRGGTDTQYFGPGTRLTVL.

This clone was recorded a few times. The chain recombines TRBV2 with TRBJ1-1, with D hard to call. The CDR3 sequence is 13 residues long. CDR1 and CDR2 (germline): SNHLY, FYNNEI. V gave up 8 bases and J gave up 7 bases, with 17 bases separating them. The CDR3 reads CASQTAPYGEAFF. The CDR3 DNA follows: TGTGCCAGCCAGACGGCCCCTTACGGTGAAGCTTTCTTT.

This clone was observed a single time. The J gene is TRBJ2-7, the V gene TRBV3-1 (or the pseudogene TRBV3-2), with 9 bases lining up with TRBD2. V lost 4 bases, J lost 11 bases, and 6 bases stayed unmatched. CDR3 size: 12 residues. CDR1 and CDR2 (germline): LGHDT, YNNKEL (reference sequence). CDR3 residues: CASSLQTSGKYF. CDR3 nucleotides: TGTGCCAGCAGCCTCCAGACTAGCGGAAAGTACTTC.

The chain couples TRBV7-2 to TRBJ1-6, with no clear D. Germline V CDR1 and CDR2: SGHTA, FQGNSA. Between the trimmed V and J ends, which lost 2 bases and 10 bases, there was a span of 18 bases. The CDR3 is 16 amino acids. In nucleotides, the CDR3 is TGTGCCAGCAGCTTATCTCGTAAGGGAAGTGGATCACCCCTCCACTTT. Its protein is CASSLSRKGSGSPLHF. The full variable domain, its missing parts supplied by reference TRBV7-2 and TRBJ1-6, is GAGVSQSPSNKVTEKGKDVELRCDPISGHTALYWYRQSLGQGLEFLIYFQGNSAPDKSGLPSDRFSAERTGGSVSTLTIQRTQQEDSAVYLCASSLSRKGSGSPLHFGNGTRLTVT.

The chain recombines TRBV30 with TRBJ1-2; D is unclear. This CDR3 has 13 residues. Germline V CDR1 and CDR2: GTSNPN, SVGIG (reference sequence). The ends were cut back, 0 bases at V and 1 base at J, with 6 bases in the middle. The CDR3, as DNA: TGTGCCTGGAGTGTACGGGGTAACTATGGCTACACCTTC. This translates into CAWSVRGNYGYTF. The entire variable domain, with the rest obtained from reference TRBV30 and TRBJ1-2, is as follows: SQTIHQWPATLVQPVGSPLSLECTVEGTSNPNLYWYRQAAGRGLQLLFYSVGIGQISSEVPQNLSASRPQDRQFILSSKKLLLSDSGFYLCAWSVRGNYGYTFGSGTRLTVV.

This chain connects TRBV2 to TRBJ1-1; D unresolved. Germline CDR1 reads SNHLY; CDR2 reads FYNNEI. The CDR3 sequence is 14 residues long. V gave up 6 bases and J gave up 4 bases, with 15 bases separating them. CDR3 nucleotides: TGTGCCAGCAGGCCTTTTGTGCTCGGCACTGAAGCTTTCTTT. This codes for CASRPFVLGTEAFF.

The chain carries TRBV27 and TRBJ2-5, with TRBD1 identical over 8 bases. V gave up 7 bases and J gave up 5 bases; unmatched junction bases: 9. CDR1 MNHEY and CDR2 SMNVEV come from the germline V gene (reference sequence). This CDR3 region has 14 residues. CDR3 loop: CASTLRTGTETQYF. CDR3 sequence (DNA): TGTGCCAGCACACTCAGGACAGGGACGGAGACCCAGTACTTC.

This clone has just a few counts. The CDR3 coding sequence is TGTGCCAGCAGTCCATCCCGGGGATTGTCCACAGATACGCAGTATTTT. Amino acid sequence: CASSPSRGLSTDTQYF. The rearrangement uses TRBV28 and TRBJ2-3; D perhaps matches TRBD2 (5 bases). Germline V gene data show CDR1 as MDHEN and CDR2 as SYDVKM. V lost 5 bases to trimming and J lost 2 bases, with 17 bases between them. The CDR3 runs to 16 residues.

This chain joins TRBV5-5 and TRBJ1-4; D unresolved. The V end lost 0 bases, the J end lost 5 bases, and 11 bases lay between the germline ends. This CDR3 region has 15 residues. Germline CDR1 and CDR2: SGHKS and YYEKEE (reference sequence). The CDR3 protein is CASSLGSVVNEKLFF. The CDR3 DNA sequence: TGTGCCAGCAGCTTGGGTAGTGTTGTAAATGAAAAACTGTTTTTT.

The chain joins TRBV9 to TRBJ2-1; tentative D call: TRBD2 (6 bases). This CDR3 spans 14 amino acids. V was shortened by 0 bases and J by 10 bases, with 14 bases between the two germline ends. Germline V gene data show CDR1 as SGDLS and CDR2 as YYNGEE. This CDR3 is CASSVGGGATEQFF. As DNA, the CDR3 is TGTGCCAGCAGCGTAGGAGGAGGGGCAACCGAGCAGTTCTTC.

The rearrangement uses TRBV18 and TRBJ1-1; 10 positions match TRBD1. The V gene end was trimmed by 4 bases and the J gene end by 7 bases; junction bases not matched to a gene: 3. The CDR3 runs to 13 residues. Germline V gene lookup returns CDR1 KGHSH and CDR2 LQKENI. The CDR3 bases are TGTGCCAGCTCACGGGGACAGGGGTATGAAGCTTTCTTT. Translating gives CASSRGQGYEAFF.

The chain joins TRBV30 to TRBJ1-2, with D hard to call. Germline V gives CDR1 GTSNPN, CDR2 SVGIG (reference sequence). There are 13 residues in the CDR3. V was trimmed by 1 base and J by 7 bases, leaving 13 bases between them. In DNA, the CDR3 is TGTGCCTGGAGTGAGGTGGGGTACGGTGGCTACACCTTC. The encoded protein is CAWSEVGYGGYTF.

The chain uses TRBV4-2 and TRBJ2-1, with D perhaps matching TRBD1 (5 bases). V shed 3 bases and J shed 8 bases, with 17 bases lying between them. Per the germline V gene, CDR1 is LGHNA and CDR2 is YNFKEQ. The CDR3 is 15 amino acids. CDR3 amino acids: CASSHQGKSLDEQFF. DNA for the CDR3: TGTGCCAGCAGCCATCAGGGAAAGAGTTTGGATGAGCAGTTCTTC.

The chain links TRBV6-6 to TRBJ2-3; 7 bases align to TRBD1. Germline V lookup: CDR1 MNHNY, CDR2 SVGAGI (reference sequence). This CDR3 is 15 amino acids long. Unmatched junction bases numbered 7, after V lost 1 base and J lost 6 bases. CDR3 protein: CASSYLLRGTDTQYF. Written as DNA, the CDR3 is TGTGCCAGCAGTTACTTACTCAGGGGGACGGATACGCAGTATTTT.

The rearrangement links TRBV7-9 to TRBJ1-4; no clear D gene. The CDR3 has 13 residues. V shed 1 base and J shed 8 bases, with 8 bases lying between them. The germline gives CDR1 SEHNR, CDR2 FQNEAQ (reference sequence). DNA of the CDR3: TGTGCCAGCAGCTTAGGGCCGGGAGAAAAACTGTTTTTT. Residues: CASSLGPGEKLFF.

In nucleotides, the CDR3 is TGTGCCAGCAGCCGACCCGGGAGCCTGGAGACCCAGTACTTC. Translated, it gives CASSRPGSLETQYF. V is TRBV6-5 and J is TRBJ2-5; D is possibly TRBD2 (6 bases). This CDR3 is built from 14 residues. V shed 6 bases and J shed 5 bases, with 16 bases lying between them. The germline V gene encodes CDR1 MNHEY and CDR2 SVGAGI.